These 29 T cell receptor beta chains were all obtained from the same sample, sequenced in a study of blood T cell dynamics during melanoma immunotherapy. Noted time point: pre-treatment baseline. The repertoire was sequenced with immunoSEQ multiplex PCR; TCRdb's copy has only in-frame clones and lacks some. Among more than 15,000 clones listed, around 83% were seen once. The sample consisted of blood, taken from a patient treated with checkpoint blockade. The receptors originated from a human donor with melanoma.

The genes are TRBV5-1 and TRBJ2-1; 10 bases line up with TRBD2. The germline V gene has CDR1 SGHRS and CDR2 YFSETQ. The CDR3 spans 15 residues. After removal of 2 bases from V and 8 bases from J, the junction contained 7 bases not matched to a gene. CDR3 residues: CASSFQGLAGDEQFF. Here the CDR3 DNA reads TGCGCCAGCAGCTTCCAGGGGCTAGCGGGAGATGAGCAGTTCTTC. Full variable domain (outside the CDR3, taken from reference TRBV5-1 and TRBJ2-1): KAGVTQTPRYLIKTRGQQVTLSCSPISGHRSVSWYQQTPGQGLQFLFEYFSETQRNKGNFPGRFSGRQFSNSRSEMNVSTLELGDSALYLCASSFQGLAGDEQFFGPGTRLTVL.

This clone showed up just a few times. The V gene is TRBV7-6, the J gene TRBJ1-1; D is unclear. Deletions cut 1 base from V and 1 base from J, with 7 bases between. Germline CDR1 SGHVS, CDR2 FNYEAQ. This CDR3 is built from 14 residues. The CDR3 region is CASSLGAANTEAFF. For the CDR3, the DNA is TGTGCCAGCAGCTTAGGGGCGGCGAACACTGAAGCTTTCTTT.

The rearrangement uses TRBV4-1 and TRBJ1-6; D ambiguous. The V gene lost 1 base and the J gene lost 7 bases, with 8 bases spanning the gap. Germline V gene data show CDR1 as MGHRA and CDR2 as YSYEKL. The CDR3 consists of 14 residues. The CDR3 coding sequence is TGCGCCAGCAGCCAAGGGTTAGGGAATTCACCCCTCCACTTT. It specifies CASSQGLGNSPLHF.

The chain is built from TRBV2 and TRBJ2-6; tentatively, D is TRBD1 (6 bases). Germline CDR1 and CDR2: SNHLY and FYNNEI. V shed 3 bases and J shed 2 bases, with 14 bases lying between them. This CDR3 comprises 17 residues. In DNA form, the CDR3 reads TGTGCCAGCAGTGATCAGGGGTCAGGACCTGGGGCCAACGTCCTGACTTTC. It specifies CASSDQGSGPGANVLTF.

With regard to this clone: As the CDR3 is not closed by the conserved phenylalanine or tryptophan, this likely results from a read error. The DNA is omitted, as the CDR3 cannot be located on it reliably, and the CDR3 follows TCRdb's listing. The chain links TRBV19 to TRBJ2-7; TRBD2, as called in the table, went unchecked against the DNA. The CDR3 length equals 11 residues, ends included. In germline, CDR1 is LNHDA, CDR2 SQIVND (reference sequence). CDR3 amino acids: CASIRLAGGGL.

This sequence joins TRBV7-2 and TRBJ2-7; D not certain. The CDR3 consists of 12 residues. V lost 5 bases, J lost 4 bases, and 9 bases lay in between. Germline CDR1 and CDR2: SGHTA and FQGNSA. The CDR3 DNA sequence: TGTGCCAGCAGCCCGACCGAATACGAGCAGTACTTC. Protein product: CASSPTEYEQYF.

The chain carries TRBV5-6 and TRBJ1-1; possibly TRBD1 for D (6 bases). The germline V gene encodes CDR1 SGHDT and CDR2 YYEEEE. V was cut by 1 base and J by 7 bases, with 17 bases left in between. The CDR3 runs to 15 residues. The CDR3: CASSLMGRGKFEAFF. As DNA, the CDR3 is TGTGCCAGCAGCTTGATGGGCAGGGGTAAATTTGAAGCTTTCTTT.

The rearrangement links TRBV28 to TRBJ1-4; D is unresolved. This CDR3 comprises 15 residues. The V and J ends lost 3 bases and 0 bases respectively, with 8 bases between them. Germline V CDR1 and CDR2: MDHEN, SYDVKM. The CDR3: CASSFGSTTNEKLFF. DNA of the CDR3: TGTGCCAGCAGTTTTGGTAGTACAACTAATGAAAAACTGTTTTTT.

The chain carries TRBV30 and TRBJ2-1, with 11 bases that match TRBD2. Trimming at V came to 0 bases and at J to 10 bases, leaving 2 bases not matched to a gene. The germline V gene has CDR1 GTSNPN and CDR2 SVGIG (reference sequence). The CDR3 is 13 amino acids. CDR3 in amino acids: CAWSVLAGGEQFF. CDR3 bases: TGTGCCTGGAGTGTCTTAGCGGGAGGGGAGCAGTTCTTC.

The chain joins TRBV7-9 to TRBJ2-7; D tentatively fits TRBD1 or TRBD2 (5 bases each). The germline V gene has CDR1 SEHNR and CDR2 FQNEAQ (reference sequence). The CDR3 length is 13 residues. Trimming cost V 8 bases and J 3 bases, with 14 bases left between them. CDR3 in DNA: TGTGCCAGCCGGGGCCGGGAACACTACGAGCAGTACTTC. This encodes CASRGREHYEQYF.

The V call is TRBV7-3, the J call TRBJ1-6; D is ambiguous. Germline loops: CDR1 SGHTA, CDR2 FQGTGA. The CDR3 is 15 amino acids. V lost 2 bases and J lost 10, with 15 bases in between. The CDR3 region is CASSLGSFVGSPLHF. The DNA for the CDR3 is TGTGCCAGCAGCTTAGGTTCTTTCGTAGGGTCACCCCTCCACTTT.

The CDR3 loop reads CASSLAGTGFTSSSGNTIYF. The CDR3 DNA sequence: TGCGCCAGCAGCTTGGCCGGGACAGGGTTTACCTCGAGCTCTGGAAACACCATATATTTT. This rearrangement joins TRBV5-1 to TRBJ1-3; 9 bases line up with TRBD1. CDR1 and CDR2 from the germline V gene are SGHRS and YFSETQ. J lost 0 bases, V lost 0 bases, and 13 bases had no gene match. The CDR3 totals 20 residues.

CDR3 DNA: TGTGCCAGCAGTTGGGGACAGTACAATGAGCAGTTCTTC. Translation: CASSWGQYNEQFF. The chain couples TRBV28 to TRBJ2-1; 7 nucleotides line up with TRBD1. In germline, CDR1 is MDHEN, CDR2 SYDVKM. The CDR3 extends over 13 amino acids. Trimming removed 4 bases from V and 4 bases from J; junction bases left unmatched: 1.

The rearrangement uses TRBV13 and TRBJ1-1; no reliable D call. CDR1 and CDR2 (germline): PRHDT, FYEKMQ (reference sequence). The V and J ends lost 3 bases and 1 base respectively, with 12 bases between them. The length of the CDR3 is 15 residues. For the CDR3, the DNA is TGTGCCAGCAGCTTTGGAAAGGAGCGGAACACTGAAGCTTTCTTT. It encodes CASSFGKERNTEAFF.

The chain uses TRBV27 and TRBJ2-1; 7 positions agree with TRBD2. J lost 3 bases, V lost 5 bases, and 4 bases had no gene match. Per the germline V gene, CDR1 is MNHEY and CDR2 is SMNVEV (reference sequence). The CDR3 sequence is 14 residues long. This chain's CDR3 is CASSNSGNYNEQFF. The CDR3 region has the DNA TGTGCCAGCAGTAACAGCGGGAACTACAATGAGCAGTTCTTC.

The chain carries TRBV4-1 and TRBJ2-6; D not certain. Trimming took off 4 bases at V and 3 bases at J, with 10 bases between the two ends. Germline assignment: CDR1 MGHRA and CDR2 YSYEKL. The CDR3 runs 15 residues. DNA for the CDR3: TGCGCCAGCAGCCGAGGCGTAGGTGGGGCCAACGTCCTGACTTTC. Translation gives CASSRGVGGANVLTF.

The chain carries TRBV7-2 and TRBJ2-1, with D maybe TRBD2 (5 bases). The ends were cut back, 5 bases at V and 4 bases at J, with 9 bases in the middle. CDR1 is SGHTA, CDR2 FQGNSA, per germline. The length of the CDR3 is 13 residues. CDR3 bases: TGTGCCAGCAGCCCGGACTCTTACAATGAGCAGTTCTTC. The encoded protein is CASSPDSYNEQFF. The complete variable domain, with remaining parts taken from reference TRBV7-2 and TRBJ2-1, reads GAGVSQSPSNKVTEKGKDVELRCDPISGHTALYWYRQSLGQGLEFLIYFQGNSAPDKSGLPSDRFSAERTGGSVSTLTIQRTQQEDSAVYLCASSPDSYNEQFFGPGTRLTVL.

The chain recombines TRBV5-5 with TRBJ1-2; TRBD1 is a possible D gene (6 bases). The CDR3 contains 12 residues. The ends were cut back, 4 bases at V and 4 bases at J, with 8 bases in the middle. Germline CDR1 reads SGHKS; CDR2 reads YYEKEE (reference sequence). For the CDR3, the DNA is TGTGCCAGCAGCAAGGGGGTCTATGGCTACACCTTC. Its protein product is CASSKGVYGYTF.

This sequence joins TRBV30 and TRBJ1-6; 7 bases agree with TRBD1. Trimming at V came to 0 bases and at J to 5 bases, leaving 7 bases not matched to a gene. The CDR3 totals 16 residues. In germline, CDR1 is GTSNPN, CDR2 SVGIG (reference sequence). CDR3 amino acids: CAWSVGMGQHNSPLHF. The DNA for the CDR3 is TGTGCCTGGAGTGTGGGGATGGGACAGCATAATTCACCCCTCCACTTT.

This clone was counted a few times. The chain links TRBV19 to TRBJ1-2; D unresolved. CDR1 and CDR2 from the germline V gene are LNHDA and SQIVND (reference sequence). The CDR3 has 12 amino acids. Trimming took 8 bases from V and 2 from J, leaving 9 bases between them. The CDR3 is CASSRPNYGYTF. The CDR3 nucleotides are TGTGCCAGTTCGAGACCCAACTATGGCTACACCTTC. Full variable domain (missing parts from reference TRBV19 and TRBJ1-2): DGGITQSPKYLFRKEGQNVTLSCEQNLNHDAMYWYRQDPGQGLRLIYYSQIVNDFQKGDIAEGYSVSREKKESFPLTVTSAQKNPTAFYLCASSRPNYGYTFGSGTRLTVV.

V gene TRBV7-2 combines with J gene TRBJ2-1; 11 bases agree with TRBD2. The CDR3 extends over 16 amino acids. Germline values: CDR1 SGHTA, CDR2 FQGNSA. Trimming removed 5 bases from V and 3 bases from J; junction bases left unmatched: 6. The CDR3 DNA is TGTGCCAGCAGCCCCCCCGGGACTAGCGGCTACAATGAGCAGTTCTTC. Translating gives CASSPPGTSGYNEQFF.

This chain connects TRBV10-3 to TRBJ1-1; TRBD1 matches 10 bases. The V segment lost 3 bases and the J segment 5 bases; nucleotides outside the gene matches: 6. In germline, CDR1 is ENHRY, CDR2 SYGVKD. The CDR3 covers 15 residues. The CDR3 loop reads CAISDGQGVSTEAFF. The CDR3 region has the DNA TGTGCCATCAGTGATGGACAGGGGGTTTCTACTGAAGCTTTCTTT.

As for this clone: The DNA is left out, because the CDR3 cannot be placed on it with certainty; the CDR3 is given as TCRdb lists it. The chain combines TRBV4-1 with TRBJ1-3. Germline values: CDR1 MGHRA, CDR2 YSYEKL. The CDR3 region is 18 residues in length, termini included. CDR3 region: CASSPAFGSGGYGNTIYF.

The V call is TRBV20-1, the J call TRBJ1-2; D gene ambiguous. The germline V and J ends were trimmed by 3 bases and 8 bases, with 10 bases remaining between them. CDR3 length: 11 amino acids. The germline V gene has CDR1 DFQATT and CDR2 SNEGSKA (reference sequence). This CDR3 is CSARIPSGYTF. Written as DNA, the CDR3 is TGCAGTGCTAGGATTCCCTCGGGCTACACCTTC.

The genes are TRBV5-8 and TRBJ2-7; 9 bases match TRBD1. V shed 1 base, J shed 7 bases, and the junction held 9 bases outside the gene matches. CDR3 length equals 15 residues. CDR1 is SGHTS, CDR2 YDEGEE, per germline. In nucleotides, the CDR3 is TGTGCCAGCAGCTTGAGACGGGACAGGGTAGGGGAGCAGTACTTC. Its protein is CASSLRRDRVGEQYF.

The rearrangement uses TRBV5-1 and TRBJ2-1; D may correspond to TRBD1 or TRBD2 (5 bases each). Between the trimmed V and J ends, which lost 5 bases and 6 bases, there was a span of 15 bases. This CDR3 comprises 14 residues. Germline values: CDR1 SGHRS, CDR2 YFSETQ. CDR3 amino acids: CASRGERGFNEQFF. In nucleotides, the CDR3 is TGCGCCAGCAGGGGGGAAAGAGGATTCAATGAGCAGTTCTTC.

V usage is TRBV5-5 and J usage is TRBJ2-1; 13 bases match TRBD2. Germline V CDR1 and CDR2: SGHKS, YYEKEE (reference sequence). CDR3 size: 16 residues. V dropped 0 bases and J dropped 9; count of bases not matched to a gene: 6. CDR3 DNA: TGTGCCAGCAGCTTGGGACTAGCGGGAGGTCTTGGTGAGCAGTTCTTC. Residues: CASSLGLAGGLGEQFF.

The V gene is TRBV6-5, the J gene TRBJ1-4; D gene unclear. The germline V gene encodes CDR1 MNHEY and CDR2 SVGAGI. The V end lost 3 bases, the J end lost 0 bases, and 11 bases lay between the germline ends. The CDR3 totals 16 residues. The DNA for the CDR3 is TGTGCCAGCAGTTATGATTTCGCCTCAACTAATGAAAAACTGTTTTTT. It specifies CASSYDFASTNEKLFF.

The V gene is TRBV27, the J gene TRBJ2-7; 8 nucleotides line up with TRBD2. This CDR3 region has 13 residues. Looked up from germline, CDR1 is MNHEY and CDR2 is SMNVEV (reference sequence). J gave up 6 bases and V 5 bases, and 6 bases lay outside the gene matches. This CDR3 reads CASSHGLAAEQYF. The CDR3 coding sequence is TGTGCCAGCAGTCACGGACTAGCTGCCGAGCAGTACTTC.